What follows are 19 T cell receptor beta chains derived from one specimen sequenced in a study of T-cell memory formation after mild COVID-19. MiXCR was run by TCRdb on the 5' RACE reads, yielding one entry per CDR3 protein. The data contain around 90,000 distinct CDR3 sequences, about 12% of them singletons. The specimen sequenced was PBMCs or a T cell subset sorted from them (not recorded which). The receptors originated from an adult woman who had mild COVID-19 (a few samples of this study predate the infection). Cell type and time point are not known.

There are a few counts of this clonotype. CDR3 bases: TGTGCCAGCAGCCAAGAGCTACAGGGGGCGCGTTACGAGCAGTACTTC. Translated: CASSQELQGARYEQYF. The chain recombines TRBV14 with TRBJ2-7, with 9 bases matching TRBD1. Germline V gives CDR1 SGHDN, CDR2 FVKESK. The CDR3 is made up of 16 amino acids. V trimming: 0 bases; J trimming: 4 bases; junction bases outside the gene matches: 7. Based on the CDR3 plus reference TRBV14 and TRBJ2-7, the full variable domain is EAGVTQFPSHSVIEKGQTVTLRCDPISGHDNLYWYRRVMGKEIKFLLHFVKESKQDESGMPNNRFLAERTGGTYSTLKVQPAELEDSGVYFCASSQELQGARYEQYFGPGTRLTVT.

This clonotype was seen a handful of times. This chain uses TRBV21-1 with TRBJ2-1. TRBV21-1 is noted as a pseudogene. The CDR3 is made up of 19 amino acids. The CDR3, as DNA: TGTGCCAGCAGCACCTTCGTCATTGAGCCAATGTGCTCCTACAATGAGCAGTTCTTC. It translates to CASSTFVIEPMCSYNEQFF.

This clonotype was counted only a few times. V is TRBV4-1 and J is TRBJ2-7; 15 bases map to TRBD2. Germline V gives CDR1 MGHRA, CDR2 YSYEKL. After removal of 4 bases from V and 4 bases from J, the junction contained 8 bases not matched to a gene. This CDR3 is 17 amino acids long. The CDR3, as DNA: TGCGCCAGCAGCCCGAGGACTAGCGGGGGGGTAATATACGAGCAGTACTTC. This translates into CASSPRTSGGVIYEQYF.

The chain uses TRBV7-9 and TRBJ2-4; tentatively, D is TRBD1 or TRBD2 (5 bases each). Trimming removed 6 bases from V and 3 bases from J, with 9 bases in between. Germline CDR1 is SEHNR and CDR2 is FQNEAQ (reference sequence). The CDR3 is 13 amino acids. CDR3 amino acids: CASRPGGKNIQYF. The CDR3 coding sequence is TGTGCCAGCAGGCCTGGGGGCAAAAACATTCAGTACTTC.

This clonotype was found once. The chain combines TRBV5-1 with TRBJ1-4; 9 bases line up with TRBD1. The CDR3 is 17 amino acids. CDR1 SGHRS and CDR2 YFSETQ come from the germline V gene. Losses at the gene ends were 0 bases for V and 0 bases for J; bases not matched to a gene: 3. In nucleotides, the CDR3 is TGCGCCAGCAGCTTGGGGGACAGGGAAGCAACTAATGAAAAACTGTTTTTT. Residues: CASSLGDREATNEKLFF.

The table lists this clonotype with a few counts. This chain uses TRBV12-3 or TRBV12-4 with TRBJ2-7; the D is unclear. The CDR3 totals 10 residues. Trimming left V 6 bases short and J 13 bases short, with 13 bases between. DNA for the CDR3: TGTGCCAGCAGCTTAACCGACCTATACTTC. It translates to CASSLTDLYF.

This sequence joins TRBV12-3 or TRBV12-4 and TRBJ2-2, with D maybe TRBD2 (5 bases). The CDR3 sequence is 12 residues long. V dropped 4 bases and J dropped 5 bases, with 5 bases sitting between them. CDR3 protein: CASSWRTGELFF. CDR3 DNA: TGTGCCAGCAGTTGGAGGACCGGGGAGCTGTTTTTT.

This clonotype appeared many times. V and J are TRBV5-1 and TRBJ2-1; 9 nucleotides agree with TRBD1. This CDR3 region has 18 residues. V shed 5 bases and J 3 bases; nucleotides not matched to a gene: 15. Per germline, CDR1 SGHRS and CDR2 YFSETQ. The chain's CDR3 is CASRSASPRTGVYNEQFF. In nucleotides, the CDR3 is TGCGCCAGCAGATCTGCCTCTCCCCGGACAGGGGTCTACAATGAGCAGTTCTTC.

The CDR3 coding sequence is TGCAGCGTTGAAGTGGGCAGATCTGGGACTGAAGCTTTCTTT. Translated, it gives CSVEVGRSGTEAFF. The chain recombines TRBV29-1 with TRBJ1-1; D uncertain. The CDR3 loop spans 14 amino acids. Germline V gene sequence: CDR1 SQVTM, CDR2 ANQGSEA. Between the trimmed V and J ends, which lost 1 base and 5 bases, there was a span of 14 bases. The full variable domain, with the rest looked up from reference TRBV29-1 and TRBJ1-1, is SAVISQKPSRDICQRGTSLTIQCQVDSQVTMMFWYRQQPGQSLTLIATANQGSEATYESGFVIDKFPISRPNLTFSTLTVSNMSPEDSSIYLCSVEVGRSGTEAFFGQGTRLTVV.

This chain joins TRBV7-9 and TRBJ2-7, with D tentatively TRBD2 (5 bases). Germline CDR1 SEHNR, CDR2 FQNEAQ (reference sequence). CDR3 size: 12 residues. The V gene lost 5 bases and the J gene lost 6 bases, with 11 bases spanning the gap. CDR3 sequence: CASSQLVGEQYF. For the CDR3, the DNA is TGTGCCAGCAGCCAACTAGTTGGCGAGCAGTACTTC. Combining the CDR3 with reference TRBV7-9 and TRBJ2-7 gives the whole variable domain DTGVSQNPRHKITKRGQNVTFRCDPISEHNRLYWYRQTLGQGPEFLTYFQNEAQLEKSRLLSDRFSAERPKGSFSTLEIQRTEQGDSAMYLCASSQLVGEQYFGPGTRLTVT.

This clonotype was counted between two and nine times. V is TRBV4-3 and J is TRBJ2-5; tentative D call: TRBD2 (5 bases). Trimming removed 0 bases from V and 3 bases from J, with 17 bases in between. The CDR3 loop spans 17 amino acids. CDR1 and CDR2 from the germline V gene are LGHNA and YSLEER. CDR3 region: CASSQDPQGGTEETQYF. CDR3 DNA sequence: TGCGCCAGCAGCCAAGATCCCCAAGGAGGAACCGAAGAGACCCAGTACTTC.

In its sample, this clonotype was seen many times. The V and J genes are TRBV24-1 and TRBJ2-1; 8 bases fit TRBD1. With 7 bases clipped from V and 7 bases from J, the junction kept 5 bases outside the gene matches. Looked up from germline, CDR1 is KGHDR and CDR2 is SFDVKD. CDR3 length equals 13 residues. The CDR3 bases are TGTGCCACCAGCCGGGACAGGTTTAATGAGCAGTTCTTC. Its translation is CATSRDRFNEQFF.

The chain has TRBV3-1 and TRBJ2-1; D remains unclear. Per the germline V gene, CDR1 is LGHDT and CDR2 is YNNKEL (reference sequence). V was pared by 1 base and J by 7 bases, with 11 bases between. CDR3 length: 14 amino acids. CDR3 sequence: CASSQAGLTNEQFF. In nucleotides, the CDR3 is TGTGCCAGCAGCCAAGCGGGTCTAACTAATGAGCAGTTCTTC.

This clonotype was found a few times. This chain links TRBV7-9 with TRBJ1-2; D ambiguous. The CDR3 extends over 13 amino acids. The V gene lost 7 bases and the J gene lost 8 bases, with 17 bases spanning the gap. The V gene's germline CDR1 is SEHNR and CDR2 FQNEAQ (reference sequence). The CDR3 nucleotides read TGTGCCAGCAACTTTCCTTTAGAGGGCGGCTACACCTTC. It encodes CASNFPLEGGYTF.

This clonotype was seen more than once but under ten times. The V gene is TRBV20-1, the J gene TRBJ1-2, with D tentatively TRBD1 (6 bases). V lost 1 base, J lost 3 bases, and 9 bases lay in between. This CDR3 region has 13 residues. Germline V gene data show CDR1 as DFQATT and CDR2 as SNEGSKA (reference sequence). The CDR3 nucleotides are TGCAGTGCTAGAGCTACAGGGTACTATGGCTACACCTTC. It codes for CSARATGYYGYTF.

The J gene is TRBJ2-6, the V gene TRBV5-1; 8 bases map to TRBD1. J lost 2 bases, V lost 4 bases, and 2 bases had no gene match. The CDR3 covers 15 residues. Germline CDR1 SGHRS, CDR2 YFSETQ. In nucleotides, the CDR3 is TGCGCCAGCAGCGAGACAGGGGCTGGGGCCAACGTCCTGACTTTC. It is translated as CASSETGAGANVLTF.

CDR3 in amino acids: CASSLRQGYYQPQHF. CDR3 coding DNA: TGTGCCAGCAGCCTACGACAAGGCTACTATCAGCCCCAGCATTTT. V gene TRBV5-8 combines with J gene TRBJ1-5; D uncertain. Germline lookup yields CDR1 SGHTS and CDR2 YDEGEE. The CDR3 covers 15 residues. The V and J ends lost 4 bases and 5 bases respectively, with 16 bases between them.

This clonotype was observed a few times. The chain carries TRBV7-3 and TRBJ2-1; 8 nucleotides line up with TRBD1. From germline, CDR1 is SGHTA and CDR2 FQGTGA. The CDR3 consists of 16 residues. J was trimmed by 1 base and V by 5 bases; bases with no gene match: 7. CDR3 amino acids: CASSAGGTGSYNEQFF. DNA for the CDR3: TGTGCCAGCAGCGCCGGAGGGACAGGATCCTACAATGAGCAGTTCTTC.

The chain recombines TRBV7-9 with TRBJ1-3; 9 nucleotides align to TRBD1. CDR1 is SEHNR, CDR2 FQNEAQ, per germline (reference sequence). CDR3 length: 15 residues. Unmatched junction bases numbered 6, after V lost 8 bases and J lost 1 base. CDR3 loop: CASSWGQGSGNTIYF. The CDR3 DNA reads TGTGCCAGCTCCTGGGGACAGGGTTCTGGAAACACCATATATTTT.